This T cell receptor (beta chain) emerged from a study of OX40 agonist ivuxolimab in advanced cancers. Trimming stripped 7 bases from V and 4 bases from J, with 18 bases between. Germline CDR1 reads MNHEY; CDR2 reads SMNVEV (reference sequence). The CDR3 spans 15 residues. This clone appeared a single time. This table comes from immunoSEQ multiplex PCR, and its TCRdb copy is limited to in-frame clones, with some not included. This sample has tens of thousands of clones, with 75% to 90% found just once. The chain has TRBV27 and TRBJ2-3, with D possibly matching TRBD2 (7 bases). The TCR was taken from an adult with an advanced solid tumor such as melanoma, head and neck, liver or kidney cancer. The specimen was CD4+ or CD8+ T cells sorted from blood, collected in a trial of the OX40 agonist ivuxolimab. CDR3 loop: CASISGGREADTQYF. The CDR3 nucleotides read TGTGCCAGCATCTCCGGGGGGCGTGAGGCAGATACGCAGTATTTT.